This TCR beta chain emerged from a study of monozygotic twins with cystic fibrosis. Background on the study: Libraries were built from 3 to 3.5 micrograms of fragmented DNA using approximately 15 PCR cycles.

Study results and caveats: Unrelated CF individuals shared fewer identical clonotypes than monozygotic CF twins.

The repertoire was sequenced with immunoSEQ multiplex PCR; TCRdb's copy has only in-frame clones and lacks some. This table has about 32,000 clones, approximately 97% appearing once. Of note for this clone: Its specificity is not known.

The germline V gene has CDR1 GTSNPN and CDR2 SVGIG (reference sequence). The V gene end was trimmed by 4 bases and the J gene end by 4 bases; junction bases not matched to a gene: 6. The CDR3 covers 15 residues. The clonotype originates from a girl aged 2 to 9 with cystic fibrosis. The chain is built from TRBV30 and TRBJ2-6, with TRBD2 identical over 8 bases. Material for sequencing was blood. The CDR3 reads CAWTSGGAGANVLTF. The DNA for the CDR3 is TGTGCCTGGACCAGCGGGGGCGCCGGGGCCAACGTCCTGACTTTC.